This TCR beta chain is from a study of CD8+CD57+ T cells in acquired aplastic anemia. Study-level information: Average DNA yield from sorted CD4+ and CD8+ cells was approximately 3 ug. The study's findings and limits: Patient and control CD8+ Simpson's diversity was not significantly different. Over 25 CD8+ CDR3 sequences occurred in both the patients and the controls.

This clonotype came up many times. The antigen is unknown. According to the study, genomic DNA was the template for TCR beta VDJ and CDR3 profiling. TCRdb processed the reads anew with MiXCR; each CDR3 protein has one entry. The data hold under 250,000 distinct CDR3 sequences, with around 45% observed a single time. Patients picked for sequencing had shown CD8+CD57+ cell expansion detected by flow cytometry. Severe acquired aplastic anemia was the diagnosis recorded for all patients. The CDR3 totals 13 residues. The junction had 3 bases not matched to a gene; V was cut back by 5 bases and J by 4 bases. Per the germline V gene, CDR1 is SGHAT and CDR2 is FQNNGV.

Sequencing was carried out using sorted CD4+, CD8+, or CD8+CD57+ T cells (not recorded which) from PBMCs. This TCR derives from a human donor with aplastic anemia. The V gene is TRBV11-2, the J gene TRBJ2-7; 9 bases fit TRBD2. In DNA form, the CDR3 reads TGTGCCAGCAGCCTGAGCGGGAGGTACGAGCAGTACTTC. It is translated as CASSLSGRYEQYF.